The clone carrying this TCR beta chain was counted a few times. Its cognate antigen is unknown. The use of a sample-barcoded 5' primer and a J-beta primer mix characterized a second PCR of about 7 to 12 cycles. TCRdb reprocessed the 5' RACE reads with MiXCR, giving one entry per CDR3 protein. The sample consists of 600,000 or so distinct CDR3 sequences, approximately 30% of them appearing once. The sample is drawn from a study of blood T cells in healthy people across ages. Caucasian, healthy and from Russia, the donors were aged between about 6 and 90. Study observations and caveats: Both naive CD4+ cell counts and diversity were greater in long-lived donors than in aged donors. Roughly linear age-related decline in beta diversity appeared, significant by age about 37.

Trimming shortened V by 7 bases and J by 11 bases, and 20 bases separated the two germline ends. The CDR3 totals 12 residues. Germline loops: CDR1 DFQATT, CDR2 SNEGSKA (reference sequence). The V call is TRBV20-1, the J call TRBJ2-5; a possible D gene is TRBD1 (6 bases). The sequenced sample consisted of blood. The clonotype comes from a woman older than 75 in good health. CDR3 DNA sequence: TGCAGTGTTGGGGGCTTGTACAATGAGCAGTACTTC. Translation: CSVGGLYNEQYF.